The rows below give T cell receptor beta chains drawn from one sample of a study of early T cells in non-severe SARS-CoV-2 infection. MiXCR, run by TCRdb on the 5' RACE reads, gives a single entry per CDR3 protein. The repertoire holds roughly 120,000 distinct CDR3 sequences, 10% to 15% seen once, with less than 4.5% in the top ten. Sample: whole blood, taken at baseline. The receptors were sampled from an adult who was a healthcare worker with PCR-confirmed SARS-CoV-2 infection or an uninfected control (not recorded which). The CDR3 runs from the conserved cysteine through the conserved F or W. Each record gives: D gene, J gene, V gene, clone size, CDR3 length, CDR3 DNA, CDR3 protein. D genes are given only for firm matches. A row's size may be missing; if present it is once, few, many or a size class.

>NA|TRBJ2-3|TRBV20-1|NA|13
TGCAGTGCTAGACAACTCGGTGGGGATACGCAGTATTTT
CSARQLGGDTQYF
>NA|TRBJ2-1|TRBV5-1|many|14
TGCGCCAGCAGCTTGGCCTCGACCCCCAATGAGCAGTTCTTC
CASSLASTPNEQFF
>NA|TRBJ1-4|TRBV7-9|few|15
TGTGCCAGCAGCTATACAGGGAGCTATAATGAAAAACTGTTTTTT
CASSYTGSYNEKLFF
>NA|TRBJ1-1|TRBV29-1|many|11
TGCAGCGTTACGAAGGGCCTCTTAGCTTTCTTT
CSVTKGLLAFF
>NA|TRBJ2-1|TRBV25-1|NA|15
TGTGCCAGCAGTGAGCCAGGGAAAGCGAACAATGAGCAGTTCTTC
CASSEPGKANNEQFF
>TRBD2|TRBJ2-3|TRBV28|many|19
TGTGCCAGCAGTCAGGATCCCCTTCAAATAGCGGGAAGCACAGATACGCAGTATTTT
CASSQDPLQIAGSTDTQYF
>TRBD2|TRBJ2-1|TRBV2|NA|15
TGTGCCAGCAGTGTCCGACTAGCGGGGGAGGATGAGCAGTTCTTC
CASSVRLAGEDEQFF
>NA|TRBJ2-1|TRBV29-1|NA|14
TGCAGCGCCGTCCAGGCTAGCGCTCACAATGAGCAGTTCTTC
CSAVQASAHNEQFF
>TRBD1|TRBJ2-2|TRBV7-2|NA|21
TGTGCCAGCAGCTTATCCAATCTGCGTCCCGGGACAGGGCCGAACACCGGGGAGCTGTTTTTT
CASSLSNLRPGTGPNTGELFF
>NA|TRBJ1-1|TRBV5-4|few|15
TGTGCCAGCAGCTCAAGTGCCACGCTGAACACTGAAGCTTTCTTT
CASSSSATLNTEAFF